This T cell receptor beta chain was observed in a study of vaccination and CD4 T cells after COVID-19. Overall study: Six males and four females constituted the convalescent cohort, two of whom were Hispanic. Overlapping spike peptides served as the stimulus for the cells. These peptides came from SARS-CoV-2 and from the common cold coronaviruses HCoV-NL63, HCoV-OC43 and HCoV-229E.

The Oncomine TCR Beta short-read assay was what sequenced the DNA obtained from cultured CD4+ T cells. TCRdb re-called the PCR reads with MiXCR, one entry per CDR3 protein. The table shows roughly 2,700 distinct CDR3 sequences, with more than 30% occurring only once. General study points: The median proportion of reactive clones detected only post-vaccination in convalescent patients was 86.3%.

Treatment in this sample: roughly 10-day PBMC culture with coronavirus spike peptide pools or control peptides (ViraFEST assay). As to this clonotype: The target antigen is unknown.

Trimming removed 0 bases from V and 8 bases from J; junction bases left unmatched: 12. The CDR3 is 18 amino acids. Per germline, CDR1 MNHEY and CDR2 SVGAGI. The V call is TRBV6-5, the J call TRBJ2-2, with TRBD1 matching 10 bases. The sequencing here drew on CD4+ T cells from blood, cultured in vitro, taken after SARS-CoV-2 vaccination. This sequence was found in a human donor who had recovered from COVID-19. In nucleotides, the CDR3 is TGTGCCAGCAGTTACTCCCCGGGACAGGGGAAAGGGATTGGGGAGCTGTTTTTT. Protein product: CASSYSPGQGKGIGELFF.